The following is a TCR beta chain sequence with its context. The antigen is undetermined. The CDR3 spans 15 residues. Unmatched junction bases numbered 8, after V lost 0 bases and J lost 9 bases. Looked up from germline, CDR1 is KGHSH and CDR2 is LQKENI. This table comes from immunoSEQ multiplex PCR, and its TCRdb copy is limited to in-frame clones, with some not included. The repertoire includes about 49,000 clones, about 80% of them detected once, and over 7% sits in the top ten. This record comes from a study of OX40 agonist ivuxolimab in advanced cancers. Study summary: Intravenous ivuxolimab was administered to patients every 2 weeks at 0.01 to 10 mg/kg.

Findings of the study overall: At 0.1 to 3.0 mg/kg and by week 6, CD4+ and CD8+ T cells in the blood had expanded clonally.

The receptor was derived from an adult with an advanced solid tumor such as melanoma, head and neck, liver or kidney cancer. This specimen consisted of CD4+ or CD8+ T cells sorted from blood, obtained in a trial of the OX40 agonist ivuxolimab. The rearrangement uses TRBV18 and TRBJ2-7; TRBD1 aligns across 10 bases. For the CDR3, the DNA is TGTGCCAGCTCACCACCGTCGGGACAGGGGTCCGCGCAGTACTTC. Protein product: CASSPPSGQGSAQYF. The complete variable domain, with remaining parts taken from reference TRBV18 and TRBJ2-7, reads NAGVMQNPRHLVRRRGQEARLRCSPMKGHSHVYWYRQLPEEGLKFMVYLQKENIIDESGMPKERFSAEFPKEGPSILRIQQVVRGDSAAYFCASSPPSGQGSAQYFGPGTRLTVT.